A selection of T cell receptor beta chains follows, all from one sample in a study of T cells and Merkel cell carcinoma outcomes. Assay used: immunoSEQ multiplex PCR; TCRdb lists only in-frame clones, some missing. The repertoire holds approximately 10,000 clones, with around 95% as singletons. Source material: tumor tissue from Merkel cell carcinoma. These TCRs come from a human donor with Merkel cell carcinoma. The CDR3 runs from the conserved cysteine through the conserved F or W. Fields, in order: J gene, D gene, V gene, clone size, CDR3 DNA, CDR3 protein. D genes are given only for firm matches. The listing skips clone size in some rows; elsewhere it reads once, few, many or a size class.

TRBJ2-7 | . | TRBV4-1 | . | TGCGCCAGCAGCCAAGTTGGACAGAGCTCCTACGAGCAGTACTTC | CASSQVGQSSYEQYF
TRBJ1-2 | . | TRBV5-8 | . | TGTGCCAGCAGCCAGACAGGATATGGCTACACCTTC | CASSQTGYGYTF
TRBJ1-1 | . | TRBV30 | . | TGTGCCTACAAGGGGGGGAACACTGAAGCTTTCTTT | CAYKGGNTEAFF
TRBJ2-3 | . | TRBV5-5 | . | TGTGCCAGCACCGACCTAAGAAGGGTTCCAGATACGCAGTATTTT | CASTDLRRVPDTQYF
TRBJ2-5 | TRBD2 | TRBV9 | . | TGTGCCAGCAGTGTGGGACTAGCGCTCCAAGAGACCCAGTACTTC | CASSVGLALQETQYF
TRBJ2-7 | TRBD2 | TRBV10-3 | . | TGTGCCTCGGGACTAGCAGGTCCCGAGCAGTACTTC | CASGLAGPEQYF
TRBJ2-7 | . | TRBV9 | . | TGTGCCAGCAGCATAGACAGGAGCTCCTACGAGCAGTACTTC | CASSIDRSSYEQYF
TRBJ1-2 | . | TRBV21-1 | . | TGTGCCAGCAGTGACAGGTCACACTATGGCTACACCTTC | CASSDRSHYGYTF
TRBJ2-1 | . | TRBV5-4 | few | TGTGCCAGCAGCTTGGAAGTCGAGACTAGCAATGAGCAGTTCTTC | CASSLEVETSNEQFF
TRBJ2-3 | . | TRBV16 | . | TGTGCCAGCAGCCAATATCCGAGCACAGATACGCAGTATTTT | CASSQYPSTDTQYF